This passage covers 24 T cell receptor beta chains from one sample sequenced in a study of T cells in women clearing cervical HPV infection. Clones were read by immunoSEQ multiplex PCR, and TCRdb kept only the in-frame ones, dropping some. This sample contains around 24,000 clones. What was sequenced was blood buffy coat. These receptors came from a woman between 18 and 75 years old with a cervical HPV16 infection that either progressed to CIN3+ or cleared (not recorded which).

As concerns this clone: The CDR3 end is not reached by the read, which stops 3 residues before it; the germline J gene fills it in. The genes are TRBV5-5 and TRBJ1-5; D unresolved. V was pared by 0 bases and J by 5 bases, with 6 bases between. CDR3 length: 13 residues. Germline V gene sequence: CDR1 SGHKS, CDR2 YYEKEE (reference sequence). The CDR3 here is CASSLDRDQPQHF. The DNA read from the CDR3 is TGTGCCAGCAGCTTGGATCGGGATCAGCCC.

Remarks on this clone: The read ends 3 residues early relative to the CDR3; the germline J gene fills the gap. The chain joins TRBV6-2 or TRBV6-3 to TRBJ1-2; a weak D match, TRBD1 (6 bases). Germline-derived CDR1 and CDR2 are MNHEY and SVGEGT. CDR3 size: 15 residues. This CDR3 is CASSYSEQGLGGYTF. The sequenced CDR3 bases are TGTGCCAGCAGTTACTCGGAACAGGGCCTCGGGGGC.

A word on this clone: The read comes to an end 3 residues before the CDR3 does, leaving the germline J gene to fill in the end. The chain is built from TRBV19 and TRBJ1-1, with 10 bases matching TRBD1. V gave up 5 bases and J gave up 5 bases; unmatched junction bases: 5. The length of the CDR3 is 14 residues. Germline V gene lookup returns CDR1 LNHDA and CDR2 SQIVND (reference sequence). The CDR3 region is CASSSTGGRTEAFF. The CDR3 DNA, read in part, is TGTGCCAGTAGTTCGACAGGGGGCAGAACTGAA.

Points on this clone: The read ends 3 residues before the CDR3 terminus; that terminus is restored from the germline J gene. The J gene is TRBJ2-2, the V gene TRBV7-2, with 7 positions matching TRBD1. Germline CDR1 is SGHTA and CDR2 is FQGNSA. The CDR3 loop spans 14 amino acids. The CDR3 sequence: CASSPGQQYEKLFF. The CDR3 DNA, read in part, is TGTGCCAGCAGCCCGGGACAGCAATATGAAAAG.

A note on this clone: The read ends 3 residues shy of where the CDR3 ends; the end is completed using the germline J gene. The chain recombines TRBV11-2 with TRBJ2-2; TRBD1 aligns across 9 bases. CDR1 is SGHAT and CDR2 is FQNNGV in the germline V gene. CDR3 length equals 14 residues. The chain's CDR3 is CASSLGQGGEKLFF. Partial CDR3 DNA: TGTGCCAGCAGCTTGGGACAGGGTGGTGAAAAG.

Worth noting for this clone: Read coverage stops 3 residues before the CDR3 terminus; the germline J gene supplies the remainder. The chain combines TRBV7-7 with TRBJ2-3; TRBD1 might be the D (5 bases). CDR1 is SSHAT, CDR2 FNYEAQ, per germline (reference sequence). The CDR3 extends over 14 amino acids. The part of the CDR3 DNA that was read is TGTGCCAGCAGCGCTGACAGATACCAAGAGACG. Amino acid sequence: CASSADRYQET. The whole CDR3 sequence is CASSADRYQETQYF.

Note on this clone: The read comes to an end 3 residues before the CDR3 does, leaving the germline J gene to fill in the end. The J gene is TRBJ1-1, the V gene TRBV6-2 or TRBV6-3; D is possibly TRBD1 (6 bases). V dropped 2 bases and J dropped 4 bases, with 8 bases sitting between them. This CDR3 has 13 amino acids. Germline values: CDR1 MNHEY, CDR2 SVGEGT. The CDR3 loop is CASSYMGATEAFF. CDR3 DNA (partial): TGTGCCAGCAGTTACATGGGGGCCACTGAA.

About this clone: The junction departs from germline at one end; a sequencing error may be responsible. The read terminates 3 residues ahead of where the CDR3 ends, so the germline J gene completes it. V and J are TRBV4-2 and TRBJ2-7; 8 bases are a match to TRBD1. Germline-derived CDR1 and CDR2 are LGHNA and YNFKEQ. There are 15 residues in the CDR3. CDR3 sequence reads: CASSRWWTGNNEQYF. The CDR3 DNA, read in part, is TGCGCCAGCAGCCGCTGGTGGACAGGGAATAACGAG.

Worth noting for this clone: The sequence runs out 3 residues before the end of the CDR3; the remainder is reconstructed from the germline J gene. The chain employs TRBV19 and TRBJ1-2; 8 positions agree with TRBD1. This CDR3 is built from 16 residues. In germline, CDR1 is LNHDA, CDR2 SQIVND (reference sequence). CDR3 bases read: TGTGCCAGTACCCTACCCCGGGGGACAGGTCAGGATACC. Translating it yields CASTLPRGTGQDT. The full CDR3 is CASTLPRGTGQDTYTF.

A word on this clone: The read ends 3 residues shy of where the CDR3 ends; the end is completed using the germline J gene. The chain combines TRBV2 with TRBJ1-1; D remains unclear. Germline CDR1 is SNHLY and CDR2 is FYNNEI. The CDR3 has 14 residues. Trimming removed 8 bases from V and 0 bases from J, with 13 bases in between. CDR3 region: CASGKERMNTEAFF. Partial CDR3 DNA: TGTGCCAGCGGGAAAGAGCGGATGAACACTGAA.

The CDR3 loop is CASSKNTDYGQYF. The sequenced CDR3 bases are TGTGCCAGTAGTAAAAACACTGACTATGGT. The chain links TRBV19 to TRBJ2-4, with TRBD2 as a possible D gene (5 bases). The read comes to an end 3 residues before the CDR3 does, leaving the germline J gene to fill in the end. Germline CDR1 and CDR2: LNHDA and SQIVND (reference sequence). CDR3 length equals 13 residues.

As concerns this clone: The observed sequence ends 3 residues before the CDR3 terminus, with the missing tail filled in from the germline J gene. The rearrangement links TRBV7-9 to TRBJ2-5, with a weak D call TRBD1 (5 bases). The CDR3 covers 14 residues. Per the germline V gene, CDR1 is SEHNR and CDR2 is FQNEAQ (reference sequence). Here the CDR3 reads CSGSLIQGQETQYF. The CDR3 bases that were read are TGTTCCGGCAGCTTAATTCAGGGCCAAGAGACC. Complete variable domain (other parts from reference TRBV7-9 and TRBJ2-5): DTGVSQNPRHKITKRGQNVTFRCDPISEHNRLYWYRQTLGQGPEFLTYFQNEAQLEKSRLLSDRFSAERPKGSFSTLEIQRTEQGDSAMYLCSGSLIQGQETQYFGPGTRLLVL.

CDR3 DNA (partial): TGTGCCAGCAGGCAGCAGGGCGAG. Its protein is CASRQQGE. In full, the CDR3 is CASRQQGEQYF. The chain is built from TRBV27 and TRBJ2-7; possible D gene TRBD1, 5 bases. The read ends 3 residues early relative to the CDR3; the germline J gene fills the gap. The CDR3 loop spans 11 amino acids. Germline values: CDR1 MNHEY, CDR2 SMNVEV (reference sequence). The V end was cut by 6 bases, the J end by 6 bases, with 9 bases between.

CDR3: CATEQGAYNEQFF. CDR3 bases read: TGTGCCACCGAACAGGGGGCCTACAATGAG. V usage is TRBV2 and J usage is TRBJ2-1; 8 bases agree with TRBD1. The DNA ends 3 residues before the CDR3 does, and the rest of the CDR3 is filled in from the germline J gene. J was trimmed by 2 bases and V by 10 bases; bases with no gene match: 4. Germline CDR1 and CDR2: SNHLY and FYNNEI. The CDR3 consists of 13 residues.

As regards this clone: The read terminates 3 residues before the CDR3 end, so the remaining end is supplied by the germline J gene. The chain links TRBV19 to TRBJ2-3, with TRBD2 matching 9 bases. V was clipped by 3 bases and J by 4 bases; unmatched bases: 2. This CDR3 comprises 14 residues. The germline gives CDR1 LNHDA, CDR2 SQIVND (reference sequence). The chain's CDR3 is CASSIGLASDTQYF. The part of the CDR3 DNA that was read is TGTGCCAGTAGTATCGGACTAGCGTCAGATACG.

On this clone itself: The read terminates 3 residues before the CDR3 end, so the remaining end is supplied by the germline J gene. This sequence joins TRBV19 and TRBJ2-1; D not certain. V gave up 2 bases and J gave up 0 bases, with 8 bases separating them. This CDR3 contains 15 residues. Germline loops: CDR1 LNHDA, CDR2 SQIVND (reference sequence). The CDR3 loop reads CASSIIAGSYNEQFF. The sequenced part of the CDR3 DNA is TGTGCCAGTAGTATAATCGCCGGCTCCTACAATGAG.

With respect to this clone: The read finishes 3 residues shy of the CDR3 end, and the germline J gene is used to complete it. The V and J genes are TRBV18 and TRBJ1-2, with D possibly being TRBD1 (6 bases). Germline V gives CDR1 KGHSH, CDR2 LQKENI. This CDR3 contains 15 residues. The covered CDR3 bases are TGTGCCAGCTCACCCTCACTACAGGGCCCCTACGAC. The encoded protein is CASSPSLQGPYD. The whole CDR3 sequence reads CASSPSLQGPYDYTF.

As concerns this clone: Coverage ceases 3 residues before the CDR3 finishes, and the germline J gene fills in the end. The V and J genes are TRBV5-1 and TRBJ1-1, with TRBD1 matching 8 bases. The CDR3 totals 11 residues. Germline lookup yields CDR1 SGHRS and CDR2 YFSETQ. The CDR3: CASSFRGQAFF. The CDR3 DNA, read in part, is TGCGCCAGCAGCTTCAGGGGGCAA.

CDR3 sequence: CSARSVTSGGGDTQYF. Incomplete CDR3 DNA: TGCAGTGCTAGATCTGTGACTAGCGGGGGTGGAGATACG. This chain connects TRBV20-1 to TRBJ2-3, with 12 bases fitting TRBD2. Coverage ceases 3 residues before the CDR3 finishes, and the germline J gene fills in the end. Germline V gene sequence: CDR1 DFQATT, CDR2 SNEGSKA (reference sequence). The J segment lost 5 bases and the V segment lost 2 bases, leaving 8 bases of the junction unmatched. This CDR3 is 16 amino acids long.

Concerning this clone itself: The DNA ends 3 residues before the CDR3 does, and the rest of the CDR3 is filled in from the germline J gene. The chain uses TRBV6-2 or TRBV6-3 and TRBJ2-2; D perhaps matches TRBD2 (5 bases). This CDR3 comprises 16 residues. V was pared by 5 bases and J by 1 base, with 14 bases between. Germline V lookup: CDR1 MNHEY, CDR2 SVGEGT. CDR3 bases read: TGTGCCAGCAGTCCCCCCGGGGATCTGAACACCGGGGAG. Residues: CASSPPGDLNTGE. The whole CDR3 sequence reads CASSPPGDLNTGELFF.

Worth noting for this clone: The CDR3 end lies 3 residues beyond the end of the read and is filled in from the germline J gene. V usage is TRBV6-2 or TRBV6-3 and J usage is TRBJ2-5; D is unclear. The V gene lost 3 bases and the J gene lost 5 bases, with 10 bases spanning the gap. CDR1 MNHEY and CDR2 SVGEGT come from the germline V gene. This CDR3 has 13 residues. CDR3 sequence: CASSYLLGETQYF. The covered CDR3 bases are TGTGCCAGCAGTTATCTCCTCGGGGAGACC.

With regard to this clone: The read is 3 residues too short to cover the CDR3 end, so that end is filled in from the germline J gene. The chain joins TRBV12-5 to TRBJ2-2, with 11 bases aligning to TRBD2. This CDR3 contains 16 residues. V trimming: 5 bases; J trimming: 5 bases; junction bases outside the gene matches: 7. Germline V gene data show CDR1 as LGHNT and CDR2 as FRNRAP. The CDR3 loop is CASGVISGGGTGELFF. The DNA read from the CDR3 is TGTGCTAGTGGTGTAATTAGCGGGGGGGGGACCGGGGAG.

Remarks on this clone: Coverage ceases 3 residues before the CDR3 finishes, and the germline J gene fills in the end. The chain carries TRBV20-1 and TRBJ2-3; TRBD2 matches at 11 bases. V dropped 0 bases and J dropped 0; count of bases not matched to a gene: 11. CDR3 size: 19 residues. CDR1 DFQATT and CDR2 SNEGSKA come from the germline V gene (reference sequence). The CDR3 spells CSARDYSASGGTSTDTQYF. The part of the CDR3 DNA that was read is TGCAGTGCTAGAGATTATTCGGCTAGCGGGGGGACTAGCACAGATACG.

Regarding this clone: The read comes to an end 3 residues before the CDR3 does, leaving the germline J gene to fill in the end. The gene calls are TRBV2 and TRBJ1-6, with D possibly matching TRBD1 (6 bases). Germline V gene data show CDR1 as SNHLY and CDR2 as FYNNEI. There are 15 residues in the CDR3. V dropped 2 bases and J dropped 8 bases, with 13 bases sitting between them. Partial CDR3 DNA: TGTGCCAGCAGTGAAAGCCAGGGGCCCTATTCACCC. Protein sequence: CASSESQGPYSP. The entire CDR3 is CASSESQGPYSPLHF.